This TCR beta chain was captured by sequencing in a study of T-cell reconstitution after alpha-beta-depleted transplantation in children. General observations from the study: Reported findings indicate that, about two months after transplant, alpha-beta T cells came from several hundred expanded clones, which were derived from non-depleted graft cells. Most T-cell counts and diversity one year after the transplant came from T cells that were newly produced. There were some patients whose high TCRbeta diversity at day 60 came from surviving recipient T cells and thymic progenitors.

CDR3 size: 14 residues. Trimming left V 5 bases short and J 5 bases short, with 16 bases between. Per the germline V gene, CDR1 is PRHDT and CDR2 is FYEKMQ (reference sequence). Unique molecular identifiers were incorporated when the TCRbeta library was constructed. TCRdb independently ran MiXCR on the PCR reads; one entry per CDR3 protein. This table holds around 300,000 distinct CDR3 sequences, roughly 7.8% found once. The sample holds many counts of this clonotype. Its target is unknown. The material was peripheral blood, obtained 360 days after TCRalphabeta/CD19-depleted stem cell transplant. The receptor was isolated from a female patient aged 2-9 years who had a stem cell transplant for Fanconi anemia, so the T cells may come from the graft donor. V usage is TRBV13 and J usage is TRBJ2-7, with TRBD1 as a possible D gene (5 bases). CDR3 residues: CASSIPGINNEQYF. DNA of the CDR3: TGTGCCAGCAGCATCCCAGGGATAAACAACGAGCAGTACTTC.